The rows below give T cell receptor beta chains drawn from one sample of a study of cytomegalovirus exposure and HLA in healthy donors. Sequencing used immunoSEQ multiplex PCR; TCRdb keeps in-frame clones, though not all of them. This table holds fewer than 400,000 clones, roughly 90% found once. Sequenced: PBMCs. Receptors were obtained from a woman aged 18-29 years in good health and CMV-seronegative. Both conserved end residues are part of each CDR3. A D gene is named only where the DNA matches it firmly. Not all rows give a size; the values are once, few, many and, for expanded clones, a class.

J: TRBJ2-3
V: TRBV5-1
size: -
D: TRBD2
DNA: TGCGCCAGCAGCTCGGCAACTAGCGGGAGTTCAGATACGCAGTATTTT
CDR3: CASSSATSGSSDTQYF

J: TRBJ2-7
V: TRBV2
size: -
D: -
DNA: TGTGCCAGCAATCGTCGCGGTAGAGAGCAGTACTTC
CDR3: CASNRRGREQYF

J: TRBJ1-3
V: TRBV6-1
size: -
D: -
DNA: TGTGCCAGCAGTGATCCAGGCTCCTCTGGAAACACCATATATTTT
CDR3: CASSDPGSSGNTIYF

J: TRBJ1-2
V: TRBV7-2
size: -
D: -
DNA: TGTGCCAGCAGCTTATCTGGGGCTTCGGGTGGCTACACCTTC
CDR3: CASSLSGASGGYTF

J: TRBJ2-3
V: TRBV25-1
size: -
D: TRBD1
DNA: TGTGCCAGCAGTCGTGGGGTCGCGACAGGGGGTGATACGCAGTATTTT
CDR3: CASSRGVATGGDTQYF

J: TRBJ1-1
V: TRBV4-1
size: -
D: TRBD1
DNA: TGCGCCAGCAGCCAAGATTCGGGACAGGCGTCTGAAGCTTTCTTT
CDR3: CASSQDSGQASEAFF

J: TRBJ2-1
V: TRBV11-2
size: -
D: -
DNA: TGTGCCAGCAGCCTTGACTCGAGCTCCTACAATGAGCAGTTCTTC
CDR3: CASSLDSSSYNEQFF

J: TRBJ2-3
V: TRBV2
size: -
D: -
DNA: TGTGCCAGCCGAAAGGGGGGCACAGATACGCAGTATTTT
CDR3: CASRKGGTDTQYF

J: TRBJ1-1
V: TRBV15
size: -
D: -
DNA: TGTGCCACCAGCAGAGATATTGCAGCGCCCGAGGCTTTCTTT
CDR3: CATSRDIAAPEAFF

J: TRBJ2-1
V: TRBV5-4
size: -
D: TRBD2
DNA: TGTGCCAGCAGCATCCCGAGCGGGAGGGCCGACAGAGAGCAGTTCTTC
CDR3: CASSIPSGRADREQFF

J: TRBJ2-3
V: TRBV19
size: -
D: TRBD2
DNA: TGTGCCAGTAGTAAAGAGCGGGGGAGCACAGATACGCAGTATTTT
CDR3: CASSKERGSTDTQYF

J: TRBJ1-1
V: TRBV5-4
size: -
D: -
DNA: TGTGCCAGCAGCCCAAGGGGGGGGACCACTGAAGCTTTCTTT
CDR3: CASSPRGGTTEAFF

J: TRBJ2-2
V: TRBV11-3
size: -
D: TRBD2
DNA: TGTGCCAGCAGCCCGGGACAGGGACTAGCGGGAGGCACCGGGGAGCTGTTTTTT
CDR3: CASSPGQGLAGGTGELFF

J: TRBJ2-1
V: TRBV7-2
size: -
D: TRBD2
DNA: TGTGCCAGCAGCATGACTAGCGGGAGCAATGAGCAGTTCTTC
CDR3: CASSMTSGSNEQFF

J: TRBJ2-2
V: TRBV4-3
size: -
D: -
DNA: TGCGCCAGCAGCCAAGATGCGGCTCGGGTCACCGGGGAGCTGTTTTTT
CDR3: CASSQDAARVTGELFF

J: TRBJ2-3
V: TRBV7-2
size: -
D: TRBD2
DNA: TGTGCCAGCCGGTCTAGCGGGCCAGATACGCAGTATTTT
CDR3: CASRSSGPDTQYF

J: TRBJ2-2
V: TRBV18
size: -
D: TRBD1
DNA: TGTGCCAGCTCACCCTCGGGACAGGCGAACACCGGGGAGCTGTTTTTT
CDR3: CASSPSGQANTGELFF

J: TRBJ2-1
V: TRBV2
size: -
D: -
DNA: TGTGCCAGCAACCTGCAACCCAGCAATGAGCAGTTCTTC
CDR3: CASNLQPSNEQFF

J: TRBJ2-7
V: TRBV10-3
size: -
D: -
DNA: TGTGCCATCAGTGAGTCGGTAGCTTCCAACGAGCAGTACTTC
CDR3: CAISESVASNEQYF

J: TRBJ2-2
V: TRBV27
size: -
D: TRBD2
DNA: TGTGCCAGCAGTTTAACGGCCGGGGGGGCAGACAACACCGGGGAGCTGTTTTTT
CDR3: CASSLTAGGADNTGELFF

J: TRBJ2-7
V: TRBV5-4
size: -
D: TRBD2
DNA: TGTGCCAGCAGCTTGTCGACTAGCGGGCCCTACGAGCAGTACTTC
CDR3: CASSLSTSGPYEQYF

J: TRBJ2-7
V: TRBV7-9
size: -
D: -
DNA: TGTGCCAGCAGCTTCAAATGGCAGGGGAACTACGAGCAGTACTTC
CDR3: CASSFKWQGNYEQYF

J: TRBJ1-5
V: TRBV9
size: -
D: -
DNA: TGTGCCAGCGGTGAGGGCGGCAATCAGCCCCAGCATTTT
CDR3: CASGEGGNQPQHF

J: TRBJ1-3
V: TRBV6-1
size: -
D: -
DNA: TGTGCCAGCAGTGAACGCCAGGGGAACACCATATATTTT
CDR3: CASSERQGNTIYF

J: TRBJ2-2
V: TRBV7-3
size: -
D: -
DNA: TGTGCCAGCAGCTTGAGCAAAACGGACACCGGGGAGCTGTTTTTT
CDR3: CASSLSKTDTGELFF

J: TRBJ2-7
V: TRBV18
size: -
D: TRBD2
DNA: TGTGCCAGCTCACCCTCACTAGCGGGAGGCTTAGGCAACGAGCAGTACTTC
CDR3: CASSPSLAGGLGNEQYF

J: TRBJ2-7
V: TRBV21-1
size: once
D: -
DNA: TGTGCCAGCAAGGGACAGGGGTGCCACGAGCAGTACTTC
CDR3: CASKGQGCHEQYF

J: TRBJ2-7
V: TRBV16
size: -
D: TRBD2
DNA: TGTGCCAGCCCTGCCGGAATAGCGGGACACGAGCAGTACTTC
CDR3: CASPAGIAGHEQYF

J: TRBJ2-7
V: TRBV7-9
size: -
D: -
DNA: TGTGCCAGCAGCTTAACAACGAACTACGAGCAGTACTTC
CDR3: CASSLTTNYEQYF

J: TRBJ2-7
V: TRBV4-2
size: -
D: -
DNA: TGTGCCAGCAGCCAAGTTTTTGGCGGGAAGGACGAGCAGTACTTC
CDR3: CASSQVFGGKDEQYF

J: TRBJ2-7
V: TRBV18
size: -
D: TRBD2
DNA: TGTGCCAGCTCACCTGGACTAGCGGATTACGAGCAGTACTTC
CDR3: CASSPGLADYEQYF

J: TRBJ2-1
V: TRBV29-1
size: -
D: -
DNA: TGCAGCGTTGCAATCGATAGCTCCTACAATGAGCAGTTCTTC
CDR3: CSVAIDSSYNEQFF

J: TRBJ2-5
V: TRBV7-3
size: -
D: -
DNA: TGTGCCAGCAGCCCCGCCGGGACGGGAGCGGCGACCCAGTACTTC
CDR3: CASSPAGTGAATQYF

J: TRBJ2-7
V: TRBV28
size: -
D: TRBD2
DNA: TGTGCCATCCGAGCGGGAGGTCCCTCCTACGAGCAGTACTTC
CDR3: CAIRAGGPSYEQYF

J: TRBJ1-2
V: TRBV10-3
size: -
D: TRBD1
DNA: TGTGCCATCAGCTCCGGGACAGTGAGTAACTATGGCTACACCTTC
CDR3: CAISSGTVSNYGYTF

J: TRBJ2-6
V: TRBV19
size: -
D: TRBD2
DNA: TGTGCCAGTAGTTGGCTAGCGGGAGGGGGGGCCAACGTCCTGACTTTC
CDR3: CASSWLAGGGANVLTF

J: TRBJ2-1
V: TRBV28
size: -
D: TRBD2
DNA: TGTGCCAGCAGCACCTGGACTAGCGGAGGCTACAATGAGCAGTTCTTC
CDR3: CASSTWTSGGYNEQFF

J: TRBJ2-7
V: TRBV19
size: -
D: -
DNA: TGTGCCAGTAGTCCGCGGGTGGAGTTGGACTACGAGCAGTACTTC
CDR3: CASSPRVELDYEQYF

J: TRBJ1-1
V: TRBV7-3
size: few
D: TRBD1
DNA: TGTGCCAGCAGCGAACAGGGGGGGAACACTGAAGCTTTCTTT
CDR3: CASSEQGGNTEAFF

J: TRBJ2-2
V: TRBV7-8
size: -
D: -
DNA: TGTGCCAGCGGAGTCACCGGGGAGCTGTTTTTT
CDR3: CASGVTGELFF

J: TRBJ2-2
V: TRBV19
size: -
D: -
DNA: TGTGCCAGTAGTATGGGGTGGGGGCCGAACACCGGGGAGCTGTTTTTT
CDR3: CASSMGWGPNTGELFF

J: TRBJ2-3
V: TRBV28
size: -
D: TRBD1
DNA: TGTGCCAGCAGTCCCGATAGGGGGCTTACAGATACGCAGTATTTT
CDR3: CASSPDRGLTDTQYF

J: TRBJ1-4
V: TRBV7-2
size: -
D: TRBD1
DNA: TGTGCCAGCAGCCCCGACAGGGGAAATGAAAAACTGTTTTTT
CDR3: CASSPDRGNEKLFF

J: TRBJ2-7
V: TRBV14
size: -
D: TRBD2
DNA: TGTGCCAGCAGCCACGATGCGATAACTAGCGGGAGGATCCACGAGCAGTACTTC
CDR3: CASSHDAITSGRIHEQYF

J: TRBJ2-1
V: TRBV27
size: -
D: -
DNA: TGTGCCAGCAGTTTATTATCGGGAAGCTCCTACAATGAGCAGTTCTTC
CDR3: CASSLLSGSSYNEQFF

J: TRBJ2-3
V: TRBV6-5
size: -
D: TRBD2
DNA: TGTGCCAGCAGTTCGGGACTAGCGGGAGAGGCAGATACGCAGTATTTT
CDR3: CASSSGLAGEADTQYF

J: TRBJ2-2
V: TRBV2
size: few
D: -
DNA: TGTGCCGGACGTCAGGGAAGTTCGAACACCGGGGAGCTGTTTTTT
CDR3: CAGRQGSSNTGELFF

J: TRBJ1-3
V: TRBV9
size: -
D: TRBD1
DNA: TGTGCCAGCAGCGACGACAGGGTTGGAAACACCATATATTTT
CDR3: CASSDDRVGNTIYF